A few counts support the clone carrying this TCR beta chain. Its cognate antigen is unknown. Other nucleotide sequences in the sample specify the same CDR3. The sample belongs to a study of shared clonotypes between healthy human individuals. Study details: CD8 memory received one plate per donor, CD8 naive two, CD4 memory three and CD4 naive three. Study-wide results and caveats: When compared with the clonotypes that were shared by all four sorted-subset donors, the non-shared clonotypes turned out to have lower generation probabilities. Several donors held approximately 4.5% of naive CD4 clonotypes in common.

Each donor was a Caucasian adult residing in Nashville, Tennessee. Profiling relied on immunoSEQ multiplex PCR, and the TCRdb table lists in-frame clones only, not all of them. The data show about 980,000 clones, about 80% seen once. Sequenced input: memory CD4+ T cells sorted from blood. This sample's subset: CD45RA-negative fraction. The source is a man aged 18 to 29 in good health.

In DNA, the CDR3 is TGCGCCAGCAGCTTGGCCGGCAGCTTGAACACTGAAGCTTTCTTT. As protein: CASSLAGSLNTEAFF. V and J are TRBV5-1 and TRBJ1-1; D is unclear. CDR1 is SGHRS and CDR2 is YFSETQ in the germline V gene. Trimming left V 0 bases short and J 0 bases short, with 9 bases between. The CDR3 is made up of 15 amino acids.